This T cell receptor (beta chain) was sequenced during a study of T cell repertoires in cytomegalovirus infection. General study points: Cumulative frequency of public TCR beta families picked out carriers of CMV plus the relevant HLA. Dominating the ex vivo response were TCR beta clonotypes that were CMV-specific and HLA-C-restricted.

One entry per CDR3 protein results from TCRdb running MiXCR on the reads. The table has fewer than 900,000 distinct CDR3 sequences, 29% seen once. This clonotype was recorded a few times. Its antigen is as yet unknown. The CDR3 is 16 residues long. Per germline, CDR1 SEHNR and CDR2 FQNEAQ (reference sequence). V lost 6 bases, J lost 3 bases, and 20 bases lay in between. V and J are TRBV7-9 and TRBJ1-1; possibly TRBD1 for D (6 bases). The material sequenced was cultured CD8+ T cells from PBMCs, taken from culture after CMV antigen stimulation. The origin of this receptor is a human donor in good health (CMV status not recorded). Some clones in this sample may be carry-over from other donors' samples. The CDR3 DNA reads TGTGCCAGCAGAATACCCACCAGGGGCGCAGACACTGAAGCTTTCTTT. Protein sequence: CASRIPTRGADTEAFF.